These 19 T cell receptor beta chains came from one sample sequenced in a study of T cells in localized non-small cell lung cancer. Only in-frame clones appear in the TCRdb table, and some are missing; sequencing was by immunoSEQ multiplex PCR. The table shows roughly 70,000 clones, with approximately 87% occurring only once. The input for sequencing was peripheral blood, taken before any cancer treatment. The receptors here all came from a male donor older than 55 with stage III squamous cell lung carcinoma.

The chain's CDR3 is CSARINEKLFF. Written as DNA, the CDR3 is TGCAGTGCTAGAATTAATGAAAAACTGTTTTTT. This chain joins TRBV20-1 and TRBJ1-4; D gene unclear. The ends were cut back, 2 bases at V and 4 bases at J, with 2 bases in the middle. CDR3 length equals 11 residues. CDR1 and CDR2 (germline): DFQATT, SNEGSKA (reference sequence).

V usage is TRBV11-1 and J usage is TRBJ2-1; D not certain. The CDR3 has 15 residues. V lost 5 bases and J 0 bases, leaving 11 bases between the germline ends. Germline loops: CDR1 SGHAT, CDR2 FQDESV (reference sequence). CDR3 loop: CASSPAISSYNEQFF. CDR3 DNA sequence: TGTGCCAGCAGCCCGGCTATTAGCTCCTACAATGAGCAGTTCTTC.

V gene TRBV28 combines with J gene TRBJ1-5; D not certain. This CDR3 has 16 residues. Germline lookup yields CDR1 MDHEN and CDR2 SYDVKM. Trimming pared 8 bases from V and 2 bases from J, leaving 19 bases between. CDR3 DNA: TGTGCCAGCGGAGTTCGGAGGGTGAGGGGCAATCAGCCCCAGCATTTT. Residues: CASGVRRVRGNQPQHF. Complete variable domain (other parts from reference TRBV28 and TRBJ1-5): DVKVTQSSRYLVKRTGEKVFLECVQDMDHENMFWYRQDPGLGLRLIYFSYDVKMKEKGDIPEGYSVSREKKERFSLILESASTNQTSMYLCASGVRRVRGNQPQHFGDGTRLSIL.

The chain combines TRBV6-1 with TRBJ1-3; D is possibly TRBD1 (5 bases). The V and J ends lost 4 bases and 2 bases respectively, with 15 bases between them. Germline V gives CDR1 MNHNS, CDR2 SASEGT. The CDR3 extends over 16 amino acids. The CDR3 is CASSVGDSGAGNTIYF. Here the CDR3 DNA reads TGTGCCAGCAGTGTTGGGGACTCTGGTGCTGGAAACACCATATATTTT.

This rearrangement joins TRBV30 to TRBJ2-7; no firm D call. This CDR3 region has 11 residues. The germline gives CDR1 GTSNPN, CDR2 SVGIG (reference sequence). The CDR3 DNA is TGTGCGGTGGGCAGCTCCTACGAGCAGTACTTC. Its translation: CAVGSSYEQYF.

This clone was seen more than once but under ten times. The CDR3 sequence: CASSEDRGIGNYGYTF. The DNA of the CDR3 is TGTGCCAGCAGTGAGGACAGGGGGATCGGTAACTATGGCTACACCTTC. The V and J genes are TRBV2 and TRBJ1-2, with 10 bases matching TRBD1. CDR1 SNHLY and CDR2 FYNNEI come from the germline V gene. The ends lost 3 bases at V and 1 base at J; junction bases unmatched: 5. The CDR3 consists of 16 residues.

The chain couples TRBV18 to TRBJ1-2; D not resolved. Per germline, CDR1 KGHSH and CDR2 LQKENI. The CDR3 covers 16 residues. V was trimmed by 0 bases and J by 4 bases, leaving 15 bases between them. The CDR3: CASSPPIQEAGYGYTF. The CDR3 DNA follows: TGTGCCAGCTCACCACCGATCCAGGAGGCGGGCTATGGCTACACCTTC.

CDR3 amino acids: CAISESRGVGIDYGYTF. CDR3 coding DNA: TGTGCCATCAGTGAGTCGAGGGGAGTCGGGATTGACTATGGCTACACCTTC. The rearrangement links TRBV10-3 to TRBJ1-2, with a possible D match to TRBD1 (5 bases). From germline, CDR1 is ENHRY and CDR2 SYGVKD. The CDR3 totals 17 residues. The ends were cut back, 0 bases at V and 3 bases at J, with 17 bases in the middle.

J is TRBJ1-4 and V is TRBV25-1; 7 bases map to TRBD1. The V gene end was trimmed by 5 bases and the J gene end by 0 bases; junction bases not matched to a gene: 3. The CDR3 is made up of 15 amino acids. CDR1 and CDR2 (germline): MGHDK, SYGVNS. The DNA for the CDR3 is TGTGCCAGCAGTTCGCAGGGGGCAACTAATGAAAAACTGTTTTTT. Protein sequence: CASSSQGATNEKLFF.

The rearrangement uses TRBV6-5 and TRBJ2-7, with D maybe TRBD1 (6 bases). V was cut by 5 bases and J by 4 bases, with 9 bases left in between. Germline CDR1 reads MNHEY; CDR2 reads SVGAGI. There are 12 residues in the CDR3. The CDR3 DNA sequence: TGTGCCAGCAGTCAACAGGGATACGAGCAGTACTTC. Amino acids: CASSQQGYEQYF.

V is TRBV19 and J is TRBJ2-7; perhaps D is TRBD1 or TRBD2 (5 bases each). The V and J ends lost 6 bases and 6 bases respectively, with 15 bases between them. The CDR3 covers 13 residues. Germline loops: CDR1 LNHDA, CDR2 SQIVND (reference sequence). In DNA form, the CDR3 reads TGTGCCAGTAGGCTCGGAGTGGGACGCGAGCAGTACTTC. The encoded protein is CASRLGVGREQYF.

The chain has TRBV2 and TRBJ1-1; 8 bases fit TRBD1. The CDR3 is 13 residues long. CDR1 and CDR2 from the germline V gene are SNHLY and FYNNEI. V lost 9 bases, J lost 2 bases, and 5 bases stayed unmatched. The CDR3 protein is CASAGQGNTEAFF. In DNA, the CDR3 is TGTGCCAGTGCCGGACAGGGCAACACTGAAGCTTTCTTT.

This clone appeared a few times. This chain joins TRBV18 and TRBJ2-3; D tentatively fits TRBD1 or TRBD2 (5 bases each). CDR3 length: 16 residues. The germline V and J ends were trimmed by 3 bases and 2 bases, with 15 bases remaining between them. The germline V gene has CDR1 KGHSH and CDR2 LQKENI. The CDR3 is CASSPEPGPVTDTQYF. The CDR3 DNA is TGTGCCAGCTCACCTGAACCGGGACCAGTCACAGATACGCAGTATTTT.

As DNA, the CDR3 is TGTGCCAGCAGTTCCGGGGGGGCCAATTCACCCCTCCACTTT. Amino acid sequence: CASSSGGANSPLHF. V usage is TRBV7-9 and J usage is TRBJ1-6; perhaps TRBD1 as D (6 bases). This CDR3 region has 14 residues. Germline loops: CDR1 SEHNR, CDR2 FQNEAQ (reference sequence). Trimming left V 6 bases short and J 7 bases short, with 13 bases between.

The gene calls are TRBV10-3 and TRBJ1-2, with 10 bases aligning to TRBD1. In germline, CDR1 is ENHRY, CDR2 SYGVKD. The junction had 8 bases not matched to a gene; V was cut back by 6 bases and J by 7 bases. This CDR3 spans 14 amino acids. The CDR3 sequence is CAIRADRGLVGYTF. In nucleotides, the CDR3 is TGTGCCATCAGGGCCGACAGGGGGCTTGTTGGCTACACCTTC.

The chain links TRBV5-1 to TRBJ1-2; 9 nucleotides agree with TRBD1. This CDR3 comprises 18 residues. The ends lost 4 bases at V and 4 bases at J; junction bases unmatched: 17. The germline gives CDR1 SGHRS, CDR2 YFSETQ. Here the CDR3 reads CASSQLPDRGSGGYGYTF. DNA for the CDR3: TGCGCCAGCAGCCAACTCCCGGACAGGGGATCGGGTGGCTATGGCTACACCTTC.

A remark on this clone: Other nucleotide sequences in the sample specify the same CDR3. The V and J genes are TRBV18 and TRBJ1-1; TRBD1 is a possible D gene (5 bases). Trimming cost V 0 bases and J 5 bases, with 7 bases left between them. Germline V gene sequence: CDR1 KGHSH, CDR2 LQKENI. CDR3 length: 13 residues. CDR3: CASSPPGDTEAFF. CDR3 sequence (DNA): TGTGCCAGCTCACCACCGGGGGATACTGAAGCTTTCTTT.

This chain connects TRBV11-3 to TRBJ2-1; D tentatively fits TRBD1 or TRBD2 (5 bases each). Germline CDR1 is SGHNT and CDR2 is YENEEA. The CDR3 covers 11 residues. Trimming cost V 5 bases and J 7 bases, with 6 bases left between them. The CDR3, as DNA: TGTGCCAGCAGCGGGGGAAATGAGCAGTTCTTC. This translates into CASSGGNEQFF.

V gene TRBV9 combines with J gene TRBJ2-5, with D perhaps assigned TRBD1 or TRBD2 (6 bases each). Trimming took 0 bases from V and 5 from J, leaving 14 bases between them. The CDR3 covers 15 residues. CDR1 is SGDLS, CDR2 YYNGEE, per germline. The CDR3, as DNA: TGTGCCAGCAGCGTAGCTGGTACAGGGAGGGAGACCCAGTACTTC. This encodes CASSVAGTGRETQYF.